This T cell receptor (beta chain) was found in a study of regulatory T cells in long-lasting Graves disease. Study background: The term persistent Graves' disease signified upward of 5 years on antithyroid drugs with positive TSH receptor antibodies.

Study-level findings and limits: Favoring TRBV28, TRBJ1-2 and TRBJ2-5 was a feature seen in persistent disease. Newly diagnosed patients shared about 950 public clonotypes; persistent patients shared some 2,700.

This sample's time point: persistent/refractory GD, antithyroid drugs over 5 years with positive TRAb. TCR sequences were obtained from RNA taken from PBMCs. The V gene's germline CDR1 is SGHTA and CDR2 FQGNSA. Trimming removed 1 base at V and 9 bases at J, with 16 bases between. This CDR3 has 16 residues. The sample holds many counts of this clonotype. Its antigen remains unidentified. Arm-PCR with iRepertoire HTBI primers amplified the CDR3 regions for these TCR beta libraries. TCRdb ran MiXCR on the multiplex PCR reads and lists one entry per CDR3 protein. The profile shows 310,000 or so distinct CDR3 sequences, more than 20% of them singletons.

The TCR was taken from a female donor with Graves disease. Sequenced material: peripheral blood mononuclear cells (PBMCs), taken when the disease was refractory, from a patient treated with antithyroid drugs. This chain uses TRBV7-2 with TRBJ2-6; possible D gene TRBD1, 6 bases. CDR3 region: CASSLDRVGELNVLTF. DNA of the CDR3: TGTGCCAGCAGCTTAGACAGGGTCGGGGAACTCAACGTCCTGACTTTC.